These 20 T cell receptor beta chains originate from one sample sequenced in a study of tumor and adjacent non-tumor tissue in lung cancer. A modified ARM-PCR protocol with three rounds of nested PCR amplified TCRbeta. TCRdb called the multiplex PCR reads again in MiXCR, with one record for every CDR3 protein. The profile shows over 100,000 distinct CDR3 sequences, 75% of them singletons. RNA was extracted from bulk tissue without any cell sorting. Material for sequencing was lung tumor tissue. These receptors were obtained from a woman in her sixties or seventies with non-small cell lung cancer.

Regarding this clonotype: A much larger clone differs by one base, so this may be a read error. The chain employs TRBV6-2 or TRBV6-3 and TRBJ1-1; D is ambiguous. This CDR3 spans 14 amino acids. CDR1 is MNHEY, CDR2 SVGEGT, per germline. In DNA form, the CDR3 reads TGTGCCAACAGTGCCTCCTTGACCGCCTTGGTGGCTTTCTTT. This translates into CANSASLTALVAFF.

On this clonotype: The junction and the germline gene differ at one end; a read error may be behind it. The rearrangement joins TRBV6-6 to TRBJ2-7, with 8 nucleotides matching TRBD1. Germline V lookup: CDR1 MNHNY, CDR2 SVGAGI (reference sequence). This CDR3 spans 12 amino acids. CDR3 sequence (DNA): TGTACCAGCAGCGACAGGGGTTACGAGCAGTACTTC. This sequence encodes CTSSDRGYEQYF.

As concerns this clonotype: A read error may produce the germline difference seen at one junction end. This CDR3 reads CSARVTETRYF. CDR3 nucleotides: TGCAGCGCTAGAGTAACAGAGACCCGGTACTTC. V gene TRBV20-1 combines with J gene TRBJ2-5; D gene ambiguous. This CDR3 is 11 amino acids long. Per the germline V gene, CDR1 is DFQATT and CDR2 is SNEGSKA (reference sequence).

This clonotype was counted only a few times. The junction and the germline gene differ at one end; a read error may be behind it. The chain carries TRBV11-3 and TRBJ2-7; no definite D call. CDR3 length: 15 amino acids. In germline, CDR1 is SGHNT, CDR2 YENEEA. Written as DNA, the CDR3 is TGTGTCAGCAGCTTAGATCCGGCTAGGTCGAACGAGCAGTATTTC. It yields the protein CVSSLDPARSNEQYF. Filled out from reference TRBV11-3 and TRBJ2-7, the complete variable domain reads EAGVVQSPRYKIIEKKQPVAFWCNPISGHNTLYWYLQNLGQGPELLIRYENEEAVDDSQLPKDRFSAERLKGVDSTLKIQPAELGDSAVYLCVSSLDPARSNEQYFGPGTRLTVT.

This clonotype was observed once. Since a much larger clone is just one base distant, this may be a read error. The gene calls are TRBV20-1 and TRBJ2-1; TRBD2 aligns across 8 bases. The CDR3 is made up of 16 amino acids. Germline-derived CDR1 and CDR2 are DFQATT and SNEGSKA (reference sequence). Trimming at V came to 4 bases and at J to 4 bases, leaving 12 bases not matched to a gene. The CDR3 reads CSAKGLVGGDYNEQFF. The CDR3, as DNA: TGCAGTGCTAAGGGACTAGTGGGAGGAGATTACAATGAGCAGTTCTTC.

Notes on this clonotype: At one end, the junction sequence differs from germline, possibly due to a read error. The chain couples TRBV11-2 to TRBJ2-2, with D tentatively TRBD1 (5 bases). Looked up from germline, CDR1 is SGHAT and CDR2 is FQNNGV. This CDR3 has 12 residues. Written as DNA, the CDR3 is TGTGCTAGCAGCGCGGACATCGGGGAGCTGTTTTTT. Translating gives CASSADIGELFF.

V is TRBV7-8 and J is TRBJ2-1, with D possibly being TRBD1 (6 bases). V was shortened by 1 base and J by 5 bases, with 12 bases between the two germline ends. Germline CDR1 and CDR2: SGHVS and FQNEAQ. CDR3 length: 15 amino acids. The CDR3: CASSLDKQGHNEQFF. CDR3 sequence (DNA): TGTGCCAGCAGCTTAGATAAACAGGGCCACAATGAGCAGTTCTTC.

As for this clonotype: The junction differs from germline at one of its ends, possibly a read error. The chain recombines TRBV12-3 or TRBV12-4 with TRBJ2-7; possibly TRBD1 for D (5 bases). This CDR3 spans 15 amino acids. In DNA form, the CDR3 reads TGTGCCAGCTGTTTAGTCGAGACAGCCCTGGACGAGCAGTACTTC. Its protein is CASCLVETALDEQYF.

The CDR3 DNA follows: TGTGCCAGCAGTTTAAGGGGGGAGGCTCCCTATGGCTACACCTTC. Its translation is CASSLRGEAPYGYTF. The chain links TRBV28 to TRBJ1-2; tentative D call: TRBD1 (6 bases). V dropped 2 bases and J dropped 4 bases, with 14 bases sitting between them. CDR1 is MDHEN and CDR2 is SYDVKM in the germline V gene. The CDR3 totals 15 residues.

For this clonotype: As the CDR3 is not closed by the conserved phenylalanine or tryptophan, this likely results from a read error. This chain links TRBV20-1 with TRBJ2-5, with D possibly being TRBD1 (6 bases). The CDR3 length is 15 residues. V lost 1 base, J lost 1 base, and 13 bases lay in between. CDR1 and CDR2 (germline): DFQATT, SNEGSKA (reference sequence). The CDR3 DNA is TGCAGTGCTAGAGCCACGGACAGAATCCAAGAGACCCAGTACCTC. Protein: CSARATDRIQETQYL.

With regard to this clonotype: One end of the junction fails to match germline, which may point to a read error. This chain links TRBV6-6 with TRBJ1-1; 9 positions match TRBD1. This CDR3 is built from 13 residues. From germline, CDR1 is MNHNY and CDR2 SVGAGI (reference sequence). CDR3 DNA sequence: TGTGCCAGCAGTCTTCCCCCCAGGACAGGGGCTTTCTTC. Its protein is CASSLPPRTGAFF.

A note on this clonotype: It may be a read error: a sequence one base away is much more abundant. The chain links TRBV28 to TRBJ2-4; 9 nucleotides agree with TRBD1. This CDR3 has 18 amino acids. V was clipped by 5 bases and J by 6 bases; unmatched bases: 17. CDR1 and CDR2 from the germline V gene are MDHEN and SYDVKM. Here the CDR3 DNA reads TGTGCCAGCAGTACAGACACAGGGGGCGCTGGTCAGGGAAACATTCAGTACTTC. The encoded protein is CASSTDTGGAGQGNIQYF.

This clonotype was detected only a few times. As DNA, the CDR3 is TGTGCCGGCCTGACCCCAAACACCGGGGAGCTGTTTTTT. Translating it yields CAGLTPNTGELFF. This sequence joins TRBV6-2 or TRBV6-3 and TRBJ2-2, with D uncertain. V lost 11 bases, J lost 2 bases, and 12 bases lay in between. The germline V gene has CDR1 MNHEY and CDR2 SVGEGT. The CDR3 is 13 residues long.

In the case of this clonotype: A clone one base away is much larger, so this may be a read error. This chain links TRBV6-2 or TRBV6-3 with TRBJ2-4; D possibly matches TRBD1 or TRBD2 (5 bases each). The CDR3 runs to 15 residues. Looked up from germline, CDR1 is MNHEY and CDR2 is SVGEGT. CDR3 sequence: CANSYPGTAKNIQYF. The CDR3 DNA sequence: TGTGCCAACAGTTACCCCGGGACAGCCAAAAACATTCAGTACTTC.

The rearrangement links TRBV11-2 to TRBJ2-7, with D possibly being TRBD2 (6 bases). The germline CDR1 and CDR2 sequences are SGHAT and FQNNGV. The V end was cut by 1 base, the J end by 10 bases, with 14 bases between. This CDR3 spans 13 amino acids. The CDR3 nucleotides are TGTGCCAGCAGCTTAGGGGAGGAAGAGTCCCAGTACTTC. This codes for CASSLGEEESQYF. The whole variable domain, remainder taken from reference TRBV11-2 and TRBJ2-7, is EAGVAQSPRYKIIEKRQSVAFWCNPISGHATLYWYQQILGQGPKLLIQFQNNGVVDDSQLPKDRFSAERLKGVDSTLKIQPAKLEDSAVYLCASSLGEEESQYFGPGTRLTVT.

The table lists this clonotype with many counts. This chain uses TRBV4-3 with TRBJ2-1; perhaps TRBD2 as D (7 bases). Trimming removed 0 bases from V and 10 bases from J, with 22 bases in between. Germline CDR1 and CDR2: LGHNA and YSLEER. The CDR3 consists of 17 residues. Written as DNA, the CDR3 is TGCGCCAGCAGCCAAGAGGGAGGGGGGACCTCCGGGCAGGAGCAGTTCTTC. As protein: CASSQEGGGTSGQEQFF.

As regards this clonotype: One junction end does not reproduce the germline sequence, and a read error may be involved. The CDR3 sequence: CASSPVSQSYNEQSF. The CDR3 DNA reads TGCGCCAGCAGCCCAGTTTCGCAGTCCTACAATGAGCAGTCCTTC. The chain links TRBV4-3 to TRBJ2-1; no clear D. The CDR3 contains 15 residues. The germline V gene has CDR1 LGHNA and CDR2 YSLEER.

This clonotype was counted once. Just one base apart from a much larger clone, this may be a read error. The chain uses TRBV20-1 and TRBJ2-7; 11 nucleotides align to TRBD2. Trimming at V came to 3 bases and at J to 3 bases, leaving 7 bases not matched to a gene. This CDR3 contains 15 residues. Germline CDR1 is DFQATT and CDR2 is SNEGSKA (reference sequence). CDR3 nucleotides: TGCAGTGCTAGGACTAGCGGGACGCGCTTCTACGAGCAGTACTTC. This translates into CSARTSGTRFYEQYF.

A remark on this clonotype: A read error may be the cause here, since a much bigger clone is one base away. This rearrangement joins TRBV28 to TRBJ2-5; the D gene is possibly TRBD1 (6 bases). Germline V gives CDR1 MDHEN, CDR2 SYDVKM. The length of the CDR3 is 14 residues. The V gene lost 10 bases and the J gene lost 5 bases, with 20 bases spanning the gap. For the CDR3, the DNA is TGTGCCACCAGGGACAAGAGGAAATTGGAGACCCAGTACTTC. Amino acids: CATRDKRKLETQYF. The variable domain in full, with the rest retrieved from reference TRBV28 and TRBJ2-5, is DVKVTQSSRYLVKRTGEKVFLECVQDMDHENMFWYRQDPGLGLRLIYFSYDVKMKEKGDIPEGYSVSREKKERFSLILESASTNQTSMYLCATRDKRKLETQYFGPGTRLLVL.

As regards this clonotype: A much larger clone differs by one base, so this may be a read error. The chain combines TRBV29-1 with TRBJ2-7; TRBD1 matches at 8 bases. Germline lookup yields CDR1 SQVTM and CDR2 ANQGSEA. The length of the CDR3 is 14 residues. As DNA, the CDR3 is TGCAGCGTGGGAGGACAGGGAGGAACCTACGAGCAGTCCTTC. It is translated as CSVGGQGGTYEQSF.